What follows is one T cell receptor (beta chain) and its context. The antigen remains unidentified. The CDR3 runs 15 residues. The V gene's germline CDR1 is SEHNR and CDR2 FQNEAQ (reference sequence). J was trimmed by 5 bases and V by 5 bases; bases with no gene match: 11. TCRdb ran MiXCR on the reads and lists one entry per CDR3 protein. The sample has 570,000 or so distinct CDR3 sequences, approximately 40% seen once. This entry comes from a study of T cell repertoires in cytomegalovirus infection. Study-wide background: Well-studied HLA-B-restricted CMV epitopes were used in the study alongside recently identified HLA-C-restricted ones. A matching HLA type, together with CMV infection, was signaled by public TCR beta signatures.

General study results and limits: Adding up the frequency of public TCR beta families identified people who carried CMV plus the relevant HLA.

The receptor was derived from a human donor in good health (CMV status not recorded). Some clones in this sample may be carry-over from other donors' samples. The specimen comprised cultured PBMCs, sampled from culture after CMV antigen stimulation. This chain connects TRBV7-9 to TRBJ2-5, with 7 nucleotides matching TRBD2. The CDR3 here is CASSPGEAGAETQYF. The CDR3 nucleotides are TGTGCCAGCAGCCCGGGGGAGGCGGGAGCGGAGACCCAGTACTTC.